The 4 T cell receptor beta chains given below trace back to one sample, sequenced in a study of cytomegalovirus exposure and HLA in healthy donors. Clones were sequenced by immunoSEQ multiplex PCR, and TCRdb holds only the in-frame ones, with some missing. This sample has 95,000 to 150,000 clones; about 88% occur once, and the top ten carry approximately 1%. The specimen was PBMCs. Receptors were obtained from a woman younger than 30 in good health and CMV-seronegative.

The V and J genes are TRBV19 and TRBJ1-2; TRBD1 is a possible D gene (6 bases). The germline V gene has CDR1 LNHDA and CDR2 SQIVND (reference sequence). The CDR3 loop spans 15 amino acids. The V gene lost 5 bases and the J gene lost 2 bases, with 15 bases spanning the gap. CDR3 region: CASSSNREGNYGYTF. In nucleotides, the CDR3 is TGTGCCAGTAGTTCGAACAGGGAGGGAAACTATGGCTACACCTTC.

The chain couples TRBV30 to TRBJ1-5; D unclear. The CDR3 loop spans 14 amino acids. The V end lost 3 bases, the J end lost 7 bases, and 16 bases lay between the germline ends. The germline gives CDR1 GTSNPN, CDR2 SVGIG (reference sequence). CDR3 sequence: CAWSAGIVGQPQHF. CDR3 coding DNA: TGTGCCTGGAGCGCCGGGATTGTTGGGCAGCCCCAGCATTTT.

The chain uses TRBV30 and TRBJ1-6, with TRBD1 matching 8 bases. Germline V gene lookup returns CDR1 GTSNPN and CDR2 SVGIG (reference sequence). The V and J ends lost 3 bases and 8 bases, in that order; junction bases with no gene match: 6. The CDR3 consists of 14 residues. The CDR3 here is CAWREDRDYSPLHF. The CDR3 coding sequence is TGTGCCTGGAGGGAGGACAGGGACTATTCACCCCTCCACTTT.

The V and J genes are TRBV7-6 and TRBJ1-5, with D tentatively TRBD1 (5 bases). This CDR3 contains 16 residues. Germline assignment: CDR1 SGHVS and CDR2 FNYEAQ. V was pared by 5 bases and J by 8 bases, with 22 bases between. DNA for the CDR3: TGTGCCAGCAGCGCCACCGGACGGACCTCGGGGGAGCCCCAGCATTTT. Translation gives CASSATGRTSGEPQHF.